This TCR beta chain derives from a study of control samples from healthy donors and cancer patients. The data were produced by immunoSEQ multiplex PCR, yet TCRdb's version contains in-frame clones alone and is incomplete. The sample has under 150,000 clones, just under 95% seen once. The CDR3 loop spans 16 amino acids. V was shortened by 1 base and J by 2 bases, with 15 bases between the two germline ends. Germline V gene sequence: CDR1 SEHNR, CDR2 FQNEAQ (reference sequence). This chain links TRBV7-9 with TRBJ2-7; D not certain. This clonotype was obtained from a man aged 30 to 45 in good health. Sequencing was done on a sample of blood. The CDR3 sequence: CASSLGVGLPPYEQYF. The CDR3 nucleotides read TGTGCCAGCAGCTTAGGAGTTGGGTTGCCTCCCTACGAGCAGTACTTC.